The present TCR beta chain was sequenced within a study of CD4 T cells in relation to SARS-CoV-2 and coronaviruses. Regarding the study as a whole: Crossreactive clones expanded significantly less to SARS-CoV-2 than monoreactive clones. Pre-pandemic and post-infection samples never came from the same donor.

Before the COVID-19 pandemic, during about 2011-2019, CD4+ T cells were taken from unexposed donors. CD4+ T cells were isolated from the cells after 10 days of culture. Fresh IL-2 medium replaced half the medium on days 3 and 7. Assay: immunoSEQ multiplex PCR; the TCRdb copy retains only in-frame clones and omits some. The sample shows tens of thousands of clones, roughly 70% of them seen only once. Trimming took 3 bases from V and 7 from J, leaving 13 bases between them. CDR1 MNHEY and CDR2 SMNVEV come from the germline V gene (reference sequence). CDR3 length equals 13 residues. Details on this clone: Antigen: not known.

This clonotype was obtained from a human donor in good health. V and J are TRBV27 and TRBJ2-7; TRBD1 is a possible D gene (6 bases). Sequencing input: CD4+ T cells from PBMCs, cultured in vitro. CDR3 region: CASSFSGHGEQYF. The CDR3 DNA follows: TGTGCCAGCAGTTTCTCGGGACATGGAGAGCAGTACTTC.